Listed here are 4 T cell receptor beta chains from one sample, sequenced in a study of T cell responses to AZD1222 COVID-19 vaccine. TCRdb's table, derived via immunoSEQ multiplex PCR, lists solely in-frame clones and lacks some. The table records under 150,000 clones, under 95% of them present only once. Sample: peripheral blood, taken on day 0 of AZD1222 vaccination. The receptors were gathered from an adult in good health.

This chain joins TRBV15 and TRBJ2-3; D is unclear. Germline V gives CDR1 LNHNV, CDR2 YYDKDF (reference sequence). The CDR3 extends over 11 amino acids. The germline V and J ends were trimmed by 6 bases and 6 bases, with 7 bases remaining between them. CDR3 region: CATRIGDTQYF. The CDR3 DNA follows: TGTGCCACCAGAATCGGGGATACGCAGTATTTT.

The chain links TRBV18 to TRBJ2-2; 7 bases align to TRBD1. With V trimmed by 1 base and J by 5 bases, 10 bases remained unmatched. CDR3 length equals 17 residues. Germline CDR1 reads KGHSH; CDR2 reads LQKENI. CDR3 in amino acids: CASSPLPTGQKTGELFF. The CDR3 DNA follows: TGTGCCAGCTCACCACTACCCACGGGACAGAAAACCGGGGAGCTGTTTTTT.

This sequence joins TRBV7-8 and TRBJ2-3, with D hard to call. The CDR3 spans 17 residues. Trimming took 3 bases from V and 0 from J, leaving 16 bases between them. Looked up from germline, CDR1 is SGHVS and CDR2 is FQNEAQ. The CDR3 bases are TGTGCCAGCAGCTTGTTGGTTTGGGCTAAAAGCACAGATACGCAGTATTTT. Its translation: CASSLLVWAKSTDTQYF. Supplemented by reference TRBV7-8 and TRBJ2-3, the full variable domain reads GAGVSQSPRYKVAKRGQDVALRCDPISGHVSLFWYQQALGQGPEFLTYFQNEAQLDKSGLPSDRFFAERPEGSVSTLKIQRTQQEDSAVYLCASSLLVWAKSTDTQYFGPGTRLTVL.

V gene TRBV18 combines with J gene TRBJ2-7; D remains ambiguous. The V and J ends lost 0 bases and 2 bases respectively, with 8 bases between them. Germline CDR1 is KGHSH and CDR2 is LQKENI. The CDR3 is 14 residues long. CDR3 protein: CASSPPAHPYEQYF. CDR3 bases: TGTGCCAGCTCACCACCGGCACACCCCTACGAGCAGTACTTC.